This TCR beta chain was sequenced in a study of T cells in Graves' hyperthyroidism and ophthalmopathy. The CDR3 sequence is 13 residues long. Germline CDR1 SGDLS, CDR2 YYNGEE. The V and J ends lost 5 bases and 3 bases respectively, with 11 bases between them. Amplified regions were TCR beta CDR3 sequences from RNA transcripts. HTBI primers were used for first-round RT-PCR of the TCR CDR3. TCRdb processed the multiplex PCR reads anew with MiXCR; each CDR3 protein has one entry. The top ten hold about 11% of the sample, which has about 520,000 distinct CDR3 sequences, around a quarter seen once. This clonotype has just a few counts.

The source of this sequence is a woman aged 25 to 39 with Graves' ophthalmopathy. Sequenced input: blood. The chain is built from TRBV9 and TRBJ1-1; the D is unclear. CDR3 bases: TGTGCCAGCAGTCAACTTGGGGACACTGAAGCTTTCTTT. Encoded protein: CASSQLGDTEAFF.